The 30 T cell receptor beta chains below were found in one sample sequenced in a study of blood T cells in healthy people across ages. With a J-beta primer mix and a sample-barcoded 5' primer, a second PCR ran 7 to 11 cycles. From the 5' RACE reads, TCRdb called clonotypes with MiXCR, one entry per CDR3 protein. The profile shows more than 900,000 distinct CDR3 sequences, approximately 25% of them singletons. The same sample was also used in a study of T cells of mothers and their children.

What was sequenced was blood. The receptors stem from a girl aged 2-10 years in good health.

The chain joins TRBV4-1 to TRBJ2-1; D is unclear. Near its end, the DNA agrees better with TRBJ2-5, so the J call may be wrong. This CDR3 spans 13 amino acids. Germline-derived CDR1 and CDR2 are MGHRA and YSYEKL. For the CDR3, the DNA is TGCGCCAGCAGCCAAGTAGTACGGGAGACCCAGTACTTC. Translation gives CASSQVVRETQYF.

The chain couples TRBV10-3 to TRBJ2-5; 8 bases are shared with TRBD2. This CDR3 has 16 residues. V shed 6 bases and J 2 bases; nucleotides not matched to a gene: 11. Germline-derived CDR1 and CDR2 are ENHRY and SYGVKD. The CDR3 coding sequence is TGTGCCATCAGCCTCACGGGAGCGGGAGTACAAGAGACCCAGTACTTC. Protein: CAISLTGAGVQETQYF.

V usage is TRBV4-3 and J usage is TRBJ2-4, with D hard to call. V was shortened by 2 bases and J by 0 bases, with 11 bases between the two germline ends. Germline V lookup: CDR1 LGHNA, CDR2 YSLEER. This CDR3 has 16 amino acids. The CDR3, as DNA: TGCGCCAGCAGCCAAAGAACTCACGGAGCCAAAAACATTCAGTACTTC. Its protein is CASSQRTHGAKNIQYF.

CDR3 residues: CASQGSGELFF. Here the CDR3 DNA reads TGTGCCTCACAGGGGTCCGGGGAGCTGTTTTTT. The chain carries TRBV5-6 and TRBJ2-2; 7 positions match TRBD1. The CDR3 totals 11 residues. After removal of 10 bases from V and 6 bases from J, the junction contained 3 bases not matched to a gene. CDR1 SGHDT and CDR2 YYEEEE come from the germline V gene. Supplemented by reference TRBV5-6 and TRBJ2-2, the full variable domain reads DAGVTQSPTHLIKTRGQQVTLRCSPKSGHDTVSWYQQALGQGPQFIFQYYEEEERQRGNFPDRFSGHQFPNYSSELNVNALLLGDSALYLCASQGSGELFFGEGSRLTVL.

The chain joins TRBV28 to TRBJ2-1; 13 bases match TRBD2. CDR1 is MDHEN and CDR2 is SYDVKM in the germline V gene. V gave up 10 bases and J gave up 9 bases; unmatched junction bases: 6. CDR3 size: 13 residues. CDR3 protein: CATTSGRSTEQFF. CDR3 nucleotide sequence: TGTGCCACGACTAGCGGGAGGTCTACTGAGCAGTTCTTC.

This clonotype was seen a few times. The V gene is TRBV11-2, the J gene TRBJ1-2; D remains unclear. V gave up 4 bases and J gave up 3 bases, with 9 bases separating them. Germline CDR1 SGHAT, CDR2 FQNNGV. The CDR3 consists of 13 residues. In DNA, the CDR3 is TGTGCCAGCAGCTACGAGGGAGACTATGGCTACACCTTC. The encoded protein is CASSYEGDYGYTF.

The chain is built from TRBV4-3 and TRBJ1-4; no reliable D call. CDR1 is LGHNA and CDR2 is YSLEER in the germline V gene. Trimming removed 4 bases from V and 6 bases from J, with 9 bases in between. This CDR3 is built from 13 residues. This CDR3 is CASSRTHDEKLFF. CDR3 coding DNA: TGCGCCAGCAGCCGAACACATGATGAAAAACTGTTTTTT.

This CDR3 reads CSVEDTSEAFF. The CDR3 DNA follows: TGCAGCGTTGAGGACACATCTGAAGCTTTCTTT. This rearrangement joins TRBV29-1 to TRBJ1-1; perhaps TRBD1 as D (5 bases). V lost 3 bases and J lost 6, with 8 bases in between. The CDR3 is 11 amino acids. Germline V gives CDR1 SQVTM, CDR2 ANQGSEA.

This sequence joins TRBV6-1 and TRBJ2-1; 7 bases agree with TRBD1. The germline CDR1 and CDR2 sequences are MNHNS and SASEGT. The CDR3 is made up of 16 amino acids. J lost 5 bases, V lost 6 bases, and 13 bases had no gene match. CDR3 DNA sequence: TGTGCCAGCAGCTCCCAACCCGGGACAGTCGACAATGAGCAGTTCTTC. Translating it yields CASSSQPGTVDNEQFF.

This clonotype was observed a few times. At one of its ends the junction is not consistent with the germline gene, which may arise from a read error. This chain uses TRBV28 with TRBJ2-3; D is unclear. This CDR3 comprises 15 residues. CDR1 MDHEN and CDR2 SYDVKM come from the germline V gene. This CDR3 reads CASSEYVLSTDTQYF. As DNA, the CDR3 is TGCGCCAGCAGTGAGTACGTGCTCTCCACAGATACGCAGTATTTT.

V usage is TRBV29-1 and J usage is TRBJ2-5; the D gene is possibly TRBD2 (6 bases). The V gene's germline CDR1 is SQVTM and CDR2 ANQGSEA. The CDR3 sequence is 13 residues long. The germline V and J ends were trimmed by 7 bases and 3 bases, with 15 bases remaining between them. The CDR3 reads CSAREVGKETQYF. The DNA of the CDR3 is TGCAGCGCAAGGGAGGTTGGTAAAGAGACCCAGTACTTC. Based on the CDR3 plus reference TRBV29-1 and TRBJ2-5, the full variable domain is SAVISQKPSRDICQRGTSLTIQCQVDSQVTMMFWYRQQPGQSLTLIATANQGSEATYESGFVIDKFPISRPNLTFSTLTVSNMSPEDSSIYLCSAREVGKETQYFGPGTRLLVL.

Only a few counts were recorded for this clonotype. The rearrangement joins TRBV24-1 to TRBJ2-4; D unclear. The V and J ends lost 4 bases and 8 bases respectively, with 8 bases between them. CDR3 length: 12 residues. Germline V gives CDR1 KGHDR, CDR2 SFDVKD. In nucleotides, the CDR3 is TGTGCCACCAGTGACCCTAGGGACATTCAGTACTTC. Translated, it gives CATSDPRDIQYF.

V is TRBV27 and J is TRBJ2-5, with D maybe TRBD2 (5 bases). The J call may be mistaken, given a closer DNA end match to TRBJ2-1. The CDR3 is 17 amino acids. From germline, CDR1 is MNHEY and CDR2 SMNVEV (reference sequence). The DNA for the CDR3 is TGTGCCAGCAGCGCAAAATCCGGGCCTTCAGTCGGGGATGAGCAGTTCTTC. Protein sequence: CASSAKSGPSVGDEQFF.

The chain combines TRBV29-1 with TRBJ1-5; 11 positions agree with TRBD1. This CDR3 region has 15 residues. The germline gives CDR1 SQVTM, CDR2 ANQGSEA. J lost 4 bases, V lost 4 bases, and 6 bases had no gene match. The CDR3 sequence is CSVAGTGGTNQPQHF. The DNA for the CDR3 is TGCAGCGTTGCGGGGACAGGGGGGACAAATCAGCCCCAGCATTTT.

The rearrangement joins TRBV7-2 to TRBJ1-1; a weak D match, TRBD1 (5 bases). The length of the CDR3 is 15 residues. Trimming cost V 7 bases and J 4 bases, with 19 bases left between them. The germline V gene has CDR1 SGHTA and CDR2 FQGNSA. The DNA for the CDR3 is TGTGCCAGCACCCGGACCTTCGCTGGGACCACTGAAGCTTTCTTT. Translating gives CASTRTFAGTTEAFF.

There are a few counts of this clonotype. The chain employs TRBV5-1 and TRBJ2-1; D possibly corresponds to TRBD2 (6 bases). This CDR3 region has 16 residues. CDR1 SGHRS and CDR2 YFSETQ come from the germline V gene. The germline V and J ends were trimmed by 3 bases and 9 bases, with 22 bases remaining between them. In nucleotides, the CDR3 is TGCGCCAGCAGCTCGGTTTCGATGGGGGGTTTGAGTGAGCAGTTCTTC. Its translation is CASSSVSMGGLSEQFF.

CDR3 protein: CAISANLQPANTGELFF. The DNA of the CDR3 is TGTGCCATCAGTGCGAATCTCCAACCGGCGAACACCGGGGAGCTGTTTTTT. The V gene is TRBV10-3, the J gene TRBJ2-2; D unresolved. The CDR3 sequence is 17 residues long. Per the germline V gene, CDR1 is ENHRY and CDR2 is SYGVKD. V dropped 4 bases and J dropped 0 bases, with 15 bases sitting between them.

The V gene is TRBV11-1, the J gene TRBJ2-1; 8 nucleotides align to TRBD2. Germline trimming cut 3 bases from V and 2 bases from J; bases unmatched to any gene: 12. The CDR3 totals 18 residues. Germline assignment: CDR1 SGHAT and CDR2 FQDESV (reference sequence). This CDR3 is CASSLLLPQRGPYNEQFF. CDR3 DNA: TGTGCCAGCAGCTTGTTGCTTCCTCAGCGGGGGCCCTACAATGAGCAGTTCTTC.

The rearrangement uses TRBV5-1 and TRBJ1-2, with 10 bases identical to TRBD1. Germline V lookup: CDR1 SGHRS, CDR2 YFSETQ. The CDR3 totals 18 residues. V dropped 2 bases and J dropped 1; count of bases not matched to a gene: 11. CDR3 in amino acids: CASSFRDRGSLLNYGYTF. For the CDR3, the DNA is TGCGCCAGCAGCTTCCGGGACAGGGGCTCCTTGCTTAACTATGGCTACACCTTC.

For the CDR3, the DNA is TGTGCCAGCAGCGTAGCGATCGGGGGTGAGCAGTTCTTC. It is translated as CASSVAIGGEQFF. The rearrangement uses TRBV9 and TRBJ2-1; weak D call: TRBD2 (6 bases). The germline V gene has CDR1 SGDLS and CDR2 YYNGEE. The CDR3 is made up of 13 amino acids. V lost 0 bases to trimming and J lost 9 bases, with 10 bases between them. Together with reference TRBV9 and TRBJ2-1, the CDR3 gives the full variable domain: DSGVTQTPKHLITATGQRVTLRCSPRSGDLSVYWYQQSLDQGLQFLIQYYNGEERAKGNILERFSAQQFPDLHSELNLSSLELGDSALYFCASSVAIGGEQFFGPGTRLTVL.

Concerning this clonotype itself: The junction does not match germline at one end; this may be a read error. The V gene is TRBV27, the J gene TRBJ1-4, with no clear D. The CDR3 totals 13 residues. Germline loops: CDR1 MNHEY, CDR2 SMNVEV (reference sequence). CDR3 loop: CANSLSAAEKLFF. CDR3 coding DNA: TGTGCCAACAGTTTATCGGCTGCTGAAAAACTGTTTTTT.

This chain uses TRBV20-1 with TRBJ2-7, with 9 bases that match TRBD1. V lost 4 bases to trimming and J lost 3 bases; unmatched junction nucleotides: 7. CDR3 length equals 14 residues. Germline V CDR1 and CDR2: DFQATT, SNEGSKA (reference sequence). CDR3 loop: CSATQTGGIYEQYF. CDR3 nucleotides: TGCAGTGCTACCCAGACAGGGGGAATCTACGAGCAGTACTTC.

CDR3: CASSLIDRVGYGYTF. Written as DNA, the CDR3 is TGTGCCAGCAGCCTTATCGACCGCGTCGGCTATGGCTACACCTTC. This chain joins TRBV7-9 and TRBJ1-2; D not certain. The germline CDR1 and CDR2 sequences are SEHNR and FQNEAQ (reference sequence). Trimming stripped 5 bases from V and 4 bases from J, with 17 bases between. This CDR3 has 15 residues.

This chain connects TRBV20-1 to TRBJ1-2; 8 nucleotides align to TRBD1. The CDR3 has 15 residues. With V trimmed by 6 bases and J by 5 bases, 14 bases remained unmatched. In germline, CDR1 is DFQATT, CDR2 SNEGSKA (reference sequence). The DNA for the CDR3 is TGCAGTGCCCCGGACAGGGACGCGCAACGGTATGGCTACACCTTC. Protein product: CSAPDRDAQRYGYTF.

The chain carries TRBV7-3 and TRBJ1-1, with D unclear. Looked up from germline, CDR1 is SGHTA and CDR2 is FQGTGA. With 1 base removed from V and 6 bases from J, the gap between germline ends came to 9 bases. CDR3 length: 13 residues. This CDR3 reads CASSLMKAAEAFF. The CDR3 bases are TGTGCCAGCAGCTTAATGAAGGCAGCTGAAGCTTTCTTT.

This clonotype was detected a few times. The CDR3 coding sequence is TGTGCCAGCAGCCCCATTTCAGGGGGCATTGATGAAAAACTGTTTTTT. Translation: CASSPISGGIDEKLFF. The chain carries TRBV7-2 and TRBJ1-4; 8 positions match TRBD1. V dropped 5 bases and J dropped 6; count of bases not matched to a gene: 11. This CDR3 spans 16 amino acids. Germline CDR1 is SGHTA and CDR2 is FQGNSA.

CDR3 sequence reads: CASSQGGENYEQYF. Written as DNA, the CDR3 is TGTGCCAGCAGCCAAGGGGGAGAGAACTACGAGCAGTACTTC. The rearrangement joins TRBV3-1 to TRBJ2-7, with D maybe TRBD2 (5 bases). There are 14 residues in the CDR3. The germline V gene has CDR1 LGHDT and CDR2 YNNKEL (reference sequence). The V end lost 1 base, the J end lost 3 bases, and 10 bases lay between the germline ends.

V usage is TRBV6-2 or TRBV6-3 and J usage is TRBJ1-6, with TRBD1 as a possible D gene (6 bases). The V and J ends lost 5 bases and 9 bases respectively, with 14 bases between them. This CDR3 has 14 residues. Germline V gene data show CDR1 as MNHEY and CDR2 as SVGEGT. As DNA, the CDR3 is TGTGCCAGCAGTCCTGACGGGGGCATTTCACCCCTCCACTTT. Encoded protein: CASSPDGGISPLHF.

V is TRBV20-1 and J is TRBJ2-1, with a possible D match to TRBD2 (6 bases). Germline V gene data show CDR1 as DFQATT and CDR2 as SNEGSKA (reference sequence). Trimming stripped 7 bases from V and 4 bases from J, with 17 bases between. This CDR3 contains 14 residues. The DNA of the CDR3 is TGCAGTGGTCTCGTCCGGGGGTCGTACAATGAGCAGTTCTTC. The encoded protein is CSGLVRGSYNEQFF.

The chain is built from TRBV6-1 and TRBJ2-1, with 11 positions matching TRBD2. The tail of the sequence fits TRBJ2-7 better, so the J call may be wrong. This CDR3 contains 14 residues. CDR1 and CDR2 (germline): MNHNS, SASEGT. The CDR3 bases are TGTGCCAGCCAGGGGGGACTAGCGGACTACGAGCAGTACTTC. It specifies CASQGGLADYEQYF.